The TCR beta chain described here comes from a study of cytomegalovirus exposure and HLA in healthy donors. Findings and caveats of the study: Evidence from a later analysis indicated that most CMV-associated TCR beta chains looked HLA-restricted. In a later analysis, a genetic analysis reported fewer productive-TCR N-insertions in an Asian-associated ancestry cluster than the cohort average.

PCR involved 60 Vbeta and 13 Jbeta primers. Sequencing used immunoSEQ multiplex PCR; TCRdb keeps in-frame clones, though not all of them. The table has 30,000 to 40,000 clones, just over 85% seen once. In regard to this clone: Its antigen is unidentified.

Germline V gene data show CDR1 as SGHRS and CDR2 as YFSETQ. The CDR3 is 15 amino acids. Trimming stripped 0 bases from V and 1 base from J, with 10 bases between. Sequenced material: PBMCs. This receptor was taken from a woman between 40 and 55 years old in good health and CMV-seropositive. This rearrangement joins TRBV5-1 to TRBJ2-5, with D unresolved. CDR3 residues: CASSLASRVQETQYF. CDR3 coding DNA: TGCGCCAGCAGCTTGGCGTCGCGAGTCCAAGAGACCCAGTACTTC.